This TCR beta chain was obtained from a study of shared clonotypes between healthy human individuals. This clone was recorded only once. Trimming left V 3 bases short and J 1 base short, with 7 bases between. CDR1 is LNHDA, CDR2 SQIVND, per germline (reference sequence). The CDR3 sequence is 14 residues long. The data were produced by immunoSEQ multiplex PCR, yet TCRdb's version contains in-frame clones alone and is incomplete. In the table there are approximately 1.5 million clones, approximately 98.5% of which are singletons. The receptor was derived from a man aged 25-40 years in good health. The rearrangement uses TRBV19 and TRBJ1-5, with no clear D. Sequencing was carried out using naive CD4+ T cells sorted from blood. Subset defined: CD45RA+ positively selected. The CDR3: CASSIWRSNQPQHF. CDR3 nucleotide sequence: TGTGCCAGTAGTATCTGGCGGAGCAATCAGCCCCAGCATTTT.